This entry features one T cell receptor beta chain sequence. Its antigen remains undetermined. Nothing much larger sits one base from this clone, and base qualities are not available. The data stem from a study of CD8 T cells in ankylosing spondylitis (dated by TCRdb to about 2017). About the full investigation: The study set out to find disease-linked TCR variants by profiling T cell receptor beta repertoires in ankylosing spondylitis patients and healthy donors. In total, the full study cohort was made up of about 99 healthy donors and 25 to 30 ankylosing spondylitis patients. Peripheral blood was sampled, and synovial fluid was additionally collected from ankylosing spondylitis patients. Findings and caveats that apply to the study as a whole: The disease-linked clones showed a CD8+ phenotype and occurred at relatively low frequencies in peripheral blood. A TCR beta motif made up of eight or nine highly homologous amino acid variants appeared to be characteristic of blood from ankylosing spondylitis patients. Some TCR beta motif variants had previously been reported in synovial fluid and blood of reactive arthritis patients, which suggested common disease-initiation mechanisms. The disease-linked clones were reported to be significantly enriched in matched synovial fluid samples from ankylosing spondylitis patients.

The CDR3 contains 15 residues, cysteine and phenylalanine counted. Only CDR3 DNA is held: 45 bases, read in frame from base 1. Trimming removed 6 bases from V and 0 bases from J, leaving 11 bases between the germline ends. Data came from an Illumina HiSeq 2500. Quantitative 5'-RACE with molecular barcodes was used to prepare TCR beta libraries. In the paper's pipeline: Disease-linked TCR variants were identified with a new computational method built on a probabilistic model of VDJ rearrangement. The public reads were run again by TCRdb, first through fastp at Q25 and then through MiXCR, and only productive beta chains were kept. Entries that share a CDR3 protein sequence are merged under the most common genes and DNA. TCRdb, not the original authors, processed these V and J calls. Across this sample there are 150,000 to 200,000 distinct CDR3 sequences, with approximately 18% seen only once. The ten most abundant clones make up approximately 4.3% of the sample.

This chain is built from TRBV23-1 and TRBJ1-4; the D gene identity is not certain. TRBV23-1 is an open reading frame, and its role is uncertain. Specimen: blood, either unsorted or a sorted T cell fraction (not recorded which). The clonotype originates from a male donor aged 5 to 30 with ankylosing spondylitis or in good health (not recorded which). Donor details come from another sample of the same person, matched by shared clones. The CDR3 is CASSAMRATNEKLFF. The DNA reads as follows: TGCGCCAGCAGCGCTATGAGGGCAACTAATGAAAAACTGTTTTTT.